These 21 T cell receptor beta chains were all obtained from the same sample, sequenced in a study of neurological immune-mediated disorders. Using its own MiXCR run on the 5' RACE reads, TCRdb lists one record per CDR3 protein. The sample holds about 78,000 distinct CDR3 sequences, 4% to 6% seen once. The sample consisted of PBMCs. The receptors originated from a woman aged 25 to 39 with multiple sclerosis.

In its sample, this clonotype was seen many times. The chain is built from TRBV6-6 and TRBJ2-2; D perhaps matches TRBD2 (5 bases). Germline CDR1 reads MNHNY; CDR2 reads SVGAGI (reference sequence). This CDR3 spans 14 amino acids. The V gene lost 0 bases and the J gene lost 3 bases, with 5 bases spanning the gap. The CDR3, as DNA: TGTGCCAGCAGTTACTCCGGGGACACCGGGGAGCTGTTTTTT. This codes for CASSYSGDTGELFF.

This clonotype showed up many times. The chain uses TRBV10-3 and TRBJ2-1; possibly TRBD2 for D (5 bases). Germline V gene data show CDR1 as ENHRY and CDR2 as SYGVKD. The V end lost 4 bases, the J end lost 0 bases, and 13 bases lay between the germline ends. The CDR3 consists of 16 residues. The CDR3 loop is CAISAERPSSYNEQFF. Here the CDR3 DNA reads TGTGCCATCAGTGCGGAGCGGCCTAGCTCCTACAATGAGCAGTTCTTC.

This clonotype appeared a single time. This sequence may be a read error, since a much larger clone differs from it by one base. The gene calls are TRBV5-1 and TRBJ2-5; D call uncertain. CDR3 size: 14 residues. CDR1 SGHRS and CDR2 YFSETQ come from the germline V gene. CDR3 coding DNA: TGCGCCAACAGCTTGGATCTAAACCAAGAGACCCAGTACTTC. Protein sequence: CANSLDLNQETQYF.

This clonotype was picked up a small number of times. The CDR3 DNA follows: TGTGCCAGCAGTTTTGTCGGGGTGGGCGGGAGTGAGCAGTTCTTC. It specifies CASSFVGVGGSEQFF. The chain is built from TRBV12-3 or TRBV12-4 and TRBJ2-1; TRBD2 agrees at 7 bases. Losses at the gene ends were 3 bases for V and 9 bases for J; bases not matched to a gene: 11. The CDR3 loop spans 15 amino acids.

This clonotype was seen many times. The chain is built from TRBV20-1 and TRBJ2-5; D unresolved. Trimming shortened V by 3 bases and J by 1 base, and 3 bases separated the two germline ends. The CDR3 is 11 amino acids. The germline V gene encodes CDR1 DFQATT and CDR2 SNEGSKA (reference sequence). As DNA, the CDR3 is TGCAGTGCTAGGCCCCAAGAGACCCAGTACTTC. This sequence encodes CSARPQETQYF.

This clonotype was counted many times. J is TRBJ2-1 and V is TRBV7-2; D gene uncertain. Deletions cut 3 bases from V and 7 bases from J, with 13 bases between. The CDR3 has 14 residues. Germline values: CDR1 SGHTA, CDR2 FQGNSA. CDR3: CASSFWTPPNEQFF. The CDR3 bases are TGTGCCAGCAGCTTCTGGACGCCTCCAAATGAGCAGTTCTTC. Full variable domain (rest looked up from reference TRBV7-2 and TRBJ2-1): GAGVSQSPSNKVTEKGKDVELRCDPISGHTALYWYRQSLGQGLEFLIYFQGNSAPDKSGLPSDRFSAERTGGSVSTLTIQRTQQEDSAVYLCASSFWTPPNEQFFGPGTRLTVL.

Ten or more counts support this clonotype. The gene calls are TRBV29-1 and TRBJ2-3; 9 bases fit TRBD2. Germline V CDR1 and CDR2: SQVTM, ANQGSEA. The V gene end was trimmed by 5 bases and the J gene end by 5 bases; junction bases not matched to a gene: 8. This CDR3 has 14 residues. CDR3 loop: CSVLFSGRQDTQYF. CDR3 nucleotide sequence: TGCAGCGTTTTATTTAGCGGGAGACAAGATACGCAGTATTTT.

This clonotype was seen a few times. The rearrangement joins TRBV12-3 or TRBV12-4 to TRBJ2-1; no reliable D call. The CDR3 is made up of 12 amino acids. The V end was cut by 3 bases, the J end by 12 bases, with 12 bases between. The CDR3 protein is CASSFIPNPQFF. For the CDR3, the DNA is TGTGCCAGCAGTTTTATACCTAACCCGCAGTTCTTC.

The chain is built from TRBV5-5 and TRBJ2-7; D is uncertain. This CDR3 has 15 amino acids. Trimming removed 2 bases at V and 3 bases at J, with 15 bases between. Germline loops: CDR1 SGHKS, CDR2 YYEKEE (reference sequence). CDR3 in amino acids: CASSFWASGGYEQYV. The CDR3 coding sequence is TGTGCCAGCAGCTTTTGGGCCTCGGGTGGCTACGAGCAGTACGTC.

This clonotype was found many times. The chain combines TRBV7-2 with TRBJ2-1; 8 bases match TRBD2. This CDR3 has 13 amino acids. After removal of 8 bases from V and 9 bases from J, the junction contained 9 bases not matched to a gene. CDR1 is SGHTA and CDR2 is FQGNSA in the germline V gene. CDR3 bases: TGTGCCAGCCTAAAAGCGGGAGTGGGTGAGCAGTTCTTC. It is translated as CASLKAGVGEQFF.

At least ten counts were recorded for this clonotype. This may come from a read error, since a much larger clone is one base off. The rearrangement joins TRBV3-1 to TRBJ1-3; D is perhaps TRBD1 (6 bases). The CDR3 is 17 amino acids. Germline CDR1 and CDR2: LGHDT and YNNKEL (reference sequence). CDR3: CASSQDITGYGRKTIYF. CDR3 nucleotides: TGTGCCAGCAGCCAAGATATTACAGGGTATGGGAGAAAAACCATATATTTT.

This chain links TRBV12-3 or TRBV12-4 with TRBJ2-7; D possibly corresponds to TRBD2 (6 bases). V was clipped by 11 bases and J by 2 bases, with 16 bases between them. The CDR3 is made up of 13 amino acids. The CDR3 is CAGTTGAPYEQYF. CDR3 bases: TGTGCCGGCACGACGGGAGCACCCTACGAGCAGTACTTC.

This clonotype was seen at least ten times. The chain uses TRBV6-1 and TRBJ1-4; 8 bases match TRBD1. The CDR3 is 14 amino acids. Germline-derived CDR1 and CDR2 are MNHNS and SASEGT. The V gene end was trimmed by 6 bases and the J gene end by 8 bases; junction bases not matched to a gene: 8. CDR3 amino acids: CASRPGQGIEKLFF. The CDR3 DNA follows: TGTGCCAGCAGACCCGGACAGGGAATCGAAAAACTGTTTTTT.

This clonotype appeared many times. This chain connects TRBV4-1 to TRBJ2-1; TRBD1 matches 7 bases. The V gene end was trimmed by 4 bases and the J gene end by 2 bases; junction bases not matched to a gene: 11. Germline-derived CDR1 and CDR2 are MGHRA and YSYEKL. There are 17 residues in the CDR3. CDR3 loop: CASSREPGQVTYNEQFF. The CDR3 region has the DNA TGCGCCAGCAGCCGCGAGCCCGGACAGGTCACCTACAATGAGCAGTTCTTC.

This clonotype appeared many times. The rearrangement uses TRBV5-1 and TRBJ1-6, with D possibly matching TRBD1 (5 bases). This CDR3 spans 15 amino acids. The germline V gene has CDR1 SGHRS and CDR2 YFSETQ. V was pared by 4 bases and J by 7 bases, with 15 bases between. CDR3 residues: CASSPPGLGNSPLHF. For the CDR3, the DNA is TGCGCCAGCAGCCCTCCGGGACTGGGCAATTCACCCCTCCACTTT.

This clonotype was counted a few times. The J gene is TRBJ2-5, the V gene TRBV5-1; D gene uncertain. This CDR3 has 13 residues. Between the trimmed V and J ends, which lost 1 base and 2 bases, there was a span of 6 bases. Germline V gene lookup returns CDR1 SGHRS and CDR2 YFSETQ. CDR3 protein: CASSLTLQETQYF. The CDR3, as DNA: TGCGCCAGCAGCTTGACCCTACAAGAGACCCAGTACTTC.

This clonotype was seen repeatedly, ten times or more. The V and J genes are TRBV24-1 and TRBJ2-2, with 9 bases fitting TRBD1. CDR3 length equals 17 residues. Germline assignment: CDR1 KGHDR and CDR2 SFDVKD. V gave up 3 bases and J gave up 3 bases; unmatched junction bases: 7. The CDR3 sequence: CATSDLSDRGDTGELFF. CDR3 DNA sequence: TGTGCCACCAGTGATCTCTCCGACAGGGGGGACACCGGGGAGCTGTTTTTT.

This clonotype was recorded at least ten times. The CDR3 DNA sequence: TGCAGTGCTAGAGCCCCGCTAGGTCTAGCGGTGACCACAGATACGCAGTATTTT. Its protein is CSARAPLGLAVTTDTQYF. The chain joins TRBV20-1 to TRBJ2-3; 7 bases line up with TRBD2. Germline-derived CDR1 and CDR2 are DFQATT and SNEGSKA (reference sequence). Trimming cost V 1 base and J 2 bases; bases outside gene matches: 15. CDR3 length: 18 residues.

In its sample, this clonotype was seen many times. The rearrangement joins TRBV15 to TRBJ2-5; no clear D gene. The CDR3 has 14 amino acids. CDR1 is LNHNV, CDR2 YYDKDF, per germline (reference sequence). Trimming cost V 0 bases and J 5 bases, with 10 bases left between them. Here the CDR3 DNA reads TGTGCCACCAGCAGAGATCGTAGCCTGGAGACCCAGTACTTC. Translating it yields CATSRDRSLETQYF.

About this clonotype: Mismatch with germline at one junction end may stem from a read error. The CDR3, as DNA: TGTGCCAGCAGCGAGATGGGGCAATCACACCTCCACTTT. Protein sequence: CASSEMGQSHLHF. The chain carries TRBV9 and TRBJ1-6, with D possibly TRBD1 on 5 matching bases. Germline CDR1 and CDR2: SGDLS and YYNGEE. This CDR3 has 13 amino acids.

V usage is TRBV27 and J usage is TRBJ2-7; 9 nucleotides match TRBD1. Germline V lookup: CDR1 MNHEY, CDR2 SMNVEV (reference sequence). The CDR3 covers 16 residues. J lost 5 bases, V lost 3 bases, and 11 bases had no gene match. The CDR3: CASSLGQGSFSDEQYF. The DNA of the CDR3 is TGTGCCAGCAGTTTGGGACAGGGCTCCTTTTCCGACGAGCAGTACTTC.